The TCR beta chain under discussion was sequenced for a study of monozygotic twins with inflammatory bowel disease. The CDR3 is made up of 14 amino acids. Germline CDR1 is KGHDR and CDR2 is SFDVKD. Study-level findings and limits: Lower TCRbeta diversity (inverse Simpson) was seen in IBD patients than in healthy co-twins. No difference in repertoire similarity was seen between concordant and discordant twins, possibly because power was limited.

Using eight separate reactions per sample, the authors generated cDNA. Two rounds of nested PCR, of around 16 and 10 cycles, were run on TCRalpha and TCRbeta cDNA. TCRdb reanalyzed the 5' RACE reads and collapses them to one entry per CDR3 protein, without DNA. The sample totals about 380,000 distinct CDR3 sequences. Notes on this clonotype: Its target is unknown.

The chain employs TRBV24-1 and TRBJ2-7; TCRdb selects TRBD1, and the lack of DNA leaves this call unchecked. The receptor was isolated from a human donor with ulcerative colitis or Crohn's disease, or a healthy co-twin of an affected twin (not recorded which). The sample comprised blood. CDR3 residues: CATSDARTGYEQYF.